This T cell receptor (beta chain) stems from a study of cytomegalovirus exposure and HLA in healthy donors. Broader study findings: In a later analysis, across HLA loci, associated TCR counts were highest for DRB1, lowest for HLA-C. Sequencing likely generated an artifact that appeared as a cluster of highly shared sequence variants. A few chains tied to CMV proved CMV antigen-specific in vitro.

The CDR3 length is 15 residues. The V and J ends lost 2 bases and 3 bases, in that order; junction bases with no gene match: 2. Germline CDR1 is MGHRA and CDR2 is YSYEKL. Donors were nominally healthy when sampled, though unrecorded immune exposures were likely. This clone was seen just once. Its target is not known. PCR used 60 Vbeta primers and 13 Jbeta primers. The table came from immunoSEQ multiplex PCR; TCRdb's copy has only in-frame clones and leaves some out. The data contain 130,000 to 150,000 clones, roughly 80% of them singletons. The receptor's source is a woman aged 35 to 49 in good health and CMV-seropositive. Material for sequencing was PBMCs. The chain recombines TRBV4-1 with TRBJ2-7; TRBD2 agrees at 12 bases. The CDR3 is CASSQLAGGSYEQYF. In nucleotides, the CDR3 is TGCGCCAGCAGCCAACTAGCGGGGGGGAGCTACGAGCAGTACTTC.